This TCR beta chain was observed in a study of T cell responses to AZD1222 COVID-19 vaccine. About this clone itself: No antigen is known for it. The sample contains more than one DNA sequence encoding this CDR3.

Second-dose intervals of approximately 4 or approximately 12 weeks were pooled. General study points: Females made up more of the donors, who were largely white British, and clonal diversity may have come out too low. It was only after the peak T cell response that any repertoires were sampled.

The CDR3 is 15 residues long. Germline V gene sequence: CDR1 SGHRS, CDR2 YFSETQ. The V and J ends lost 0 bases and 4 bases respectively, with 11 bases between them. Clones were read by immunoSEQ multiplex PCR, and TCRdb kept only the in-frame ones, dropping some. Seen here are 150,000 to 250,000 clones, 80% to 95% observed once, and the top ten hold under 4%. The chain couples TRBV5-1 to TRBJ2-1; a weak D match, TRBD1 (5 bases). The specimen was peripheral blood, collected 28 days after the second AZD1222 dose. The origin of this receptor is an adult who received the AZD1222 COVID-19 vaccine. The CDR3 nucleotides are TGCGCCAGCAGCTTGGCGGCAGGGCCATACAATGAGCAGTTCTTC. Protein: CASSLAAGPYNEQFF.